This TCR beta chain was identified during a study of blood T cell repertoires in COVID-19. Germline lookup yields CDR1 SGHRS and CDR2 YFSETQ. The germline V and J ends were trimmed by 0 bases and 1 base, with 10 bases remaining between them. The CDR3 is 15 residues long. In the authors' methods: Using reference gene primer amplification, nucleated cell counts were estimated. Sequenced by immunoSEQ multiplex PCR; TCRdb stores in-frame clones only, minus some. V and J calls and clone size are those listed in that table; D and trimming were worked out from the DNA. This table holds some 110,000 clones, roughly nine tenths found once.

The source material was peripheral blood. This TCR derives from a man between 65 and 85 years old who had recovered from COVID-19. The chain joins TRBV5-1 to TRBJ1-1; D perhaps matches TRBD1 (6 bases). CDR3 nucleotides: TGCGCCAGCAGCTTGGCCTTACAGGGGAACACTGAAGCTTTCTTT. Its protein product is CASSLALQGNTEAFF. The entire variable domain, with the rest obtained from reference TRBV5-1 and TRBJ1-1, is as follows: KAGVTQTPRYLIKTRGQQVTLSCSPISGHRSVSWYQQTPGQGLQFLFEYFSETQRNKGNFPGRFSGRQFSNSRSEMNVSTLELGDSALYLCASSLALQGNTEAFFGQGTRLTVV.